The 11 T cell receptor beta chains in this list originate from one sample, sequenced in a study of T cell clonality in common variable immunodeficiency. The table came from immunoSEQ multiplex PCR; TCRdb's copy has only in-frame clones and leaves some out. The sample is made up of 40,000 or so clones, none counted only once. Sequenced material: peripheral blood mononuclear cells. The source of these receptors is a person aged 18 to 75 in good health.

In regard to this clone: The DNA ends 3 residues before the CDR3 does, and the rest of the CDR3 is filled in from the germline J gene. The chain couples TRBV5-1 to TRBJ2-3; tentative D call: TRBD1 (5 bases). Germline loops: CDR1 SGHRS, CDR2 YFSETQ. The CDR3 has 13 amino acids. CDR3 region: CASSFTGGETQYF. The part of the CDR3 DNA that was read is TGCGCCAGCAGCTTTACAGGTGGAGAGACG.

This clone showed up many times. With the read ending 3 residues before the CDR3 end, the germline J gene is used to fill in that end. The rearrangement links TRBV5-6 to TRBJ2-2, with TRBD1 matching 7 bases. CDR1 is SGHDT and CDR2 is YYEEEE in the germline V gene. The CDR3 consists of 14 residues. The CDR3 bases that were read are TGTGCCAGCAGCTTGAAGGGGGCGGGTGAAAAG. This codes for CASSLKGAGEK. The CDR3 in its entirety is CASSLKGAGEKLFF.

At least ten counts were recorded for this clone. The CDR3 is cut off 3 residues early in the read; its end comes from the germline J gene. V is TRBV15 and J is TRBJ2-1; D is uncertain. Trimming shortened V by 1 base and J by 6 bases, and 7 bases separated the two germline ends. Germline V gene data show CDR1 as LNHNV and CDR2 as YYDKDF (reference sequence). CDR3 size: 13 residues. This chain's CDR3 is CATSRVASNEQFF. The covered CDR3 bases are TGTGCCACCAGCAGAGTAGCATCCAATGAG.

This clone was detected ten times or more. CDR3: CASNSGEYTGELFF. CDR3 DNA, as far as it was read: TGCGCCAGCAATTCAGGGGAATATACCGGGGAG. The chain uses TRBV5-1 and TRBJ2-2; TRBD1 is a possible D gene (6 bases). The read ends 3 residues shy of where the CDR3 ends; the end is completed using the germline J gene. There are 14 residues in the CDR3. Trimming removed 6 bases at V and 5 bases at J, with 14 bases between. Germline assignment: CDR1 SGHRS and CDR2 YFSETQ.

As to this clone: The read finishes 3 residues shy of the CDR3 end, and the germline J gene is used to complete it. The chain carries TRBV20-1 and TRBJ2-7; the D gene is possibly TRBD2 (5 bases). The V end was cut by 4 bases, the J end by 2 bases, with 18 bases between. CDR3 length equals 15 residues. Looked up from germline, CDR1 is DFQATT and CDR2 is SNEGSKA (reference sequence). The CDR3 bases that were read are TGCAGTGCTAACGGTGGCGGGTTAACCCCCTACGAG. The encoded protein is CSANGGGLTPYE. The entire CDR3 is CSANGGGLTPYEQYF.

This clone came up many times. The read halts 3 residues ahead of the CDR3 end, with the missing end drawn from the germline J gene. The J gene is TRBJ2-7, the V gene TRBV7-2, with D perhaps being TRBD1 or TRBD2 (6 bases each). Trimming cost V 1 base and J 2 bases, with 9 bases left between them. Germline lookup yields CDR1 SGHTA and CDR2 FQGNSA. The CDR3 spans 14 residues. The CDR3: CASSLVEGAYEQYF. CDR3 bases read: TGTGCCAGCAGCTTAGTGGAGGGGGCCTACGAG.

This clone was seen ten or more times. CDR3: CASSVGGSPNEQYF. The CDR3 bases that were read are TGTGCCAGCAGCGTTGGCGGGAGTCCCAACGAG. The chain links TRBV7-2 to TRBJ2-7; 7 bases are a match to TRBD2. The read halts 3 residues ahead of the CDR3 end, with the missing end drawn from the germline J gene. The CDR3 covers 14 residues. Trimming at V came to 5 bases and at J to 5 bases, leaving 9 bases not matched to a gene. The germline gives CDR1 SGHTA, CDR2 FQGNSA.

This clone was recorded many times. The CDR3 goes on 3 residues after the read ends, and that part is filled in from the germline J gene. The gene calls are TRBV6-2 or TRBV6-3 and TRBJ2-1, with 7 nucleotides matching TRBD2. CDR1 and CDR2 (germline): MNHEY, SVGEGT. Trimming at V came to 2 bases and at J to 2 bases, leaving 0 bases not matched to a gene. The CDR3 is made up of 14 amino acids. The CDR3 reads CASSYAGAYNEQFF. CDR3 bases read: TGTGCCAGCAGTTACGCGGGAGCCTACAATGAG.

There are many counts of this clone. The observed sequence ends 3 residues before the CDR3 terminus, with the missing tail filled in from the germline J gene. The rearrangement links TRBV7-6 to TRBJ2-7; no clear D. Trimming stripped 5 bases from V and 4 bases from J, with 9 bases between. Germline V lookup: CDR1 SGHVS, CDR2 FNYEAQ. The CDR3 is made up of 12 amino acids. The sequenced part of the CDR3 DNA is TGTGCCAGCAGCCCCACTACATACGAG. Protein sequence: CASSPTTYE. The full CDR3 protein reads CASSPTTYEQYF. Using reference TRBV7-6 and TRBJ2-7 for the parts outside the CDR3, the full variable domain is GAGVSQSPRYKVTKRGQDVALRCDPISGHVSLYWYRQALGQGPEFLTYFNYEAQQDKSGLPNDRFSAERPEGSISTLTIQRTEQRDSAMYRCASSPTTYEQYFGPGTRLTVT.

This clone has at least ten counts. The read ends 3 residues before the CDR3 terminus; that terminus is restored from the germline J gene. The chain couples TRBV7-2 to TRBJ2-2; D is unclear. CDR1 and CDR2 from the germline V gene are SGHTA and FQGNSA. Trimming removed 1 base from V and 7 bases from J, with 7 bases in between. CDR3 length: 13 amino acids. The CDR3 reads CASSLVPYGELFF. The CDR3 bases that were read are TGTGCCAGCAGCTTAGTGCCCTACGGGGAG.

As to this clone: Read data end 3 residues before the CDR3 end; the end is taken from the germline J gene. The chain couples TRBV19 to TRBJ1-2; no clear D. The CDR3 has 16 amino acids. In germline, CDR1 is LNHDA, CDR2 SQIVND (reference sequence). CDR3 sequence reads: CASSASHSGKGSGYTF. Partial CDR3 DNA: TGTGCCAGTAGTGCCTCCCATAGCGGGAAAGGATCAGGC.